This T cell receptor beta chain came from a study of cytomegalovirus exposure and HLA in healthy donors. A note on this clone: Antigen: not known.

The CDR3 loop spans 13 amino acids. V lost 1 base, J lost 11 bases, and 14 bases lay in between. The germline V gene encodes CDR1 SGHTA and CDR2 FQGTGA. PCR used 60 Vbeta primers and 13 Jbeta primers. The table came from immunoSEQ multiplex PCR; TCRdb's copy has only in-frame clones and leaves some out. The sample shows a few hundred thousand clones, about 80% of them seen only once. Overall study findings and caveats: Sequencing artifact likely explains a cluster of highly shared sequence variants.

The TCR was taken from a woman aged 40 to 55 in good health and CMV-seronegative. Sequencing input: PBMCs. This chain uses TRBV7-3 with TRBJ1-1, with TRBD1 as a possible D gene (6 bases). The CDR3 nucleotides are TGTGCCAGCAGCTTAATGGGCAGGGGCGAGGCTTTCTTT. Translating gives CASSLMGRGEAFF.